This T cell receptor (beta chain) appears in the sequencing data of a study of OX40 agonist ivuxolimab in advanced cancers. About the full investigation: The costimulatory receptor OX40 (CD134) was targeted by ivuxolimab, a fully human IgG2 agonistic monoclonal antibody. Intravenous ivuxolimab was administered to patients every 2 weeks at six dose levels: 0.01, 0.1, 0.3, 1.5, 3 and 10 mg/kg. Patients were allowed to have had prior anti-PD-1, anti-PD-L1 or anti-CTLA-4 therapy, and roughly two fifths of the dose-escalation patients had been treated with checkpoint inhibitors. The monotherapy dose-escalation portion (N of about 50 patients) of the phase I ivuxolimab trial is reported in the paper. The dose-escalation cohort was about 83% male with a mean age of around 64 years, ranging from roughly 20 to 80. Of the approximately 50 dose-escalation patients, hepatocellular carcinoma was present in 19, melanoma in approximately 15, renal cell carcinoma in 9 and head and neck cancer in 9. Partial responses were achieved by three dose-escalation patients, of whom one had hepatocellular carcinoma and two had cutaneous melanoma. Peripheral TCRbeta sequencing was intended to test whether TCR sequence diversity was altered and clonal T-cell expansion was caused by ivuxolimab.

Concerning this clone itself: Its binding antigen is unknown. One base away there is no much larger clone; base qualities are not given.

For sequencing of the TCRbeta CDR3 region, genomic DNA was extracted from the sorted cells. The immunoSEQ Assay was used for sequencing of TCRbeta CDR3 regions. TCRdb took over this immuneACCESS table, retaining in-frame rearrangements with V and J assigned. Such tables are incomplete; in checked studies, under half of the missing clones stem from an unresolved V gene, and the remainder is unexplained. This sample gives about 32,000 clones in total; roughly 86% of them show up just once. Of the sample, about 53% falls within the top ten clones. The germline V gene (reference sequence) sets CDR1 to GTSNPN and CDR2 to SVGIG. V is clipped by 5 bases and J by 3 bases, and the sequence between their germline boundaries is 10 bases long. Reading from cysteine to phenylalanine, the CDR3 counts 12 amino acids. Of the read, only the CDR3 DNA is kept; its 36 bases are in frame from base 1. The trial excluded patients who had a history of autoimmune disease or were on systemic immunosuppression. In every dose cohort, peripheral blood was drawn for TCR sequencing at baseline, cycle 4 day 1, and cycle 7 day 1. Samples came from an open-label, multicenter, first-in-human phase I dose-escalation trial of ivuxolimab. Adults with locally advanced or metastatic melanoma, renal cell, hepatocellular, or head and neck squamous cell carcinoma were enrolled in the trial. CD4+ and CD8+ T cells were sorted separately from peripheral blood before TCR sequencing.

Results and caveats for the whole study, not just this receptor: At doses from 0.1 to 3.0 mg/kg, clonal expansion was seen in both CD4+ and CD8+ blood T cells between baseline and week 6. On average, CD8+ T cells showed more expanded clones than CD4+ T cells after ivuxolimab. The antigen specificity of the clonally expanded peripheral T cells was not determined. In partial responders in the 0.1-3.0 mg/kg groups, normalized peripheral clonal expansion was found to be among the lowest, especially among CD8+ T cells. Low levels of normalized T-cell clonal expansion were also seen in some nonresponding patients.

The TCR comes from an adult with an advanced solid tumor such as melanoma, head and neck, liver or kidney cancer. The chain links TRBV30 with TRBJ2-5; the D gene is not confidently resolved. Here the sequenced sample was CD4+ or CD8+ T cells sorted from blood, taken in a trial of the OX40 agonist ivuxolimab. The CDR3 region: CAWSELKETQYF. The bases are TGTGCCTGGTCCGAACTCAAAGAGACCCAGTACTTC.